This TCR beta chain originates from a study of blood T cell repertoires in COVID-19. Study-wide context: COVID-19 samples from acute and convalescent phases originated in the United States, Italy and Spain. Sources were T cells, B-cell-depleted T cells, or PBMCs; the material itself was cDNA or gDNA.

As originally analysed: Reference gene primer amplification gave nucleated cell count estimates. Sequenced by immunoSEQ multiplex PCR; TCRdb stores in-frame clones only, minus some. Clone size and V and J calls were adopted from that table, with D and trimming inferred from the DNA. The repertoire has 100,000 or so clones, roughly nine tenths of them found once; the top ten carry roughly 17%. The V and J ends lost 5 bases and 4 bases, in that order; junction bases with no gene match: 8. The V gene's germline CDR1 is MRHNA and CDR2 SNTAGT. The CDR3 totals 15 residues. This sequence was found in a man aged 45 to 65 with acute or convalescent COVID-19. V gene TRBV6-4 combines with J gene TRBJ1-2; 9 bases are a match to TRBD1. The source material was peripheral blood. DNA for the CDR3: TGTGCCAGCAGTCAGGAGGACAGGGGCCCCTATGGCTACACCTTC. This codes for CASSQEDRGPYGYTF.